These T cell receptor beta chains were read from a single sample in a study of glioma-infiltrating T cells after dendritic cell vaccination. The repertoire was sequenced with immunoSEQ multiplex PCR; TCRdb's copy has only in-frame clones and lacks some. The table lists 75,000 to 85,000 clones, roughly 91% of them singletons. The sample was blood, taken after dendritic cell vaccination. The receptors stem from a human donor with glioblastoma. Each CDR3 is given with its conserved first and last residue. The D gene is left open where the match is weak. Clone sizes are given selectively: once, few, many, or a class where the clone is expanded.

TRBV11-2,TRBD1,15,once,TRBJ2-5,TGTGCCAGCAGCTCAGGACAGGGTTGGCAAGAGACCCAGTACTTC,CASSSGQGWQETQYF
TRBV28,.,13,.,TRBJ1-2,TGTGCCAGCTGTCGGGGGGAGGCGTATGGCTACACCTTC,CASCRGEAYGYTF
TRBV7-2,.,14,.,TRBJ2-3,TGTGCCAGCAGCCCGGACACCACCCCAGATACGCAGTATTTT,CASSPDTTPDTQYF
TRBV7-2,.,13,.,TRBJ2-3,TGTGCCAGCAGCCACCCGGGGGCAGATACGCAGTATTTT,CASSHPGADTQYF
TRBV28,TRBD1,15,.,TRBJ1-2,TGTGCCAGCAGTTTATTGGACAGGGGGCAATATGGCTACACCTTC,CASSLLDRGQYGYTF
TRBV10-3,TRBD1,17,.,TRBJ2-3,TGTGCCATCAGTGATACCCCCGGGACAGGGGTACCAGATACGCAGTATTTT,CAISDTPGTGVPDTQYF
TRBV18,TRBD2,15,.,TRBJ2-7,TGTGCCAGCTCGCCCGGGACTAGCGGGAGGGGCGAGCAGTACTTC,CASSPGTSGRGEQYF
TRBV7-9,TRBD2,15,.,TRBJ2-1,TGTGCCAGCAGCGCCGGGACTAGCGTCTACAATGAGCAGTTCTTC,CASSAGTSVYNEQFF
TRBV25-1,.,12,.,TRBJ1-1,TGTGCCAGCACAGGGGTGGGCACTGAAGCTTTCTTT,CASTGVGTEAFF
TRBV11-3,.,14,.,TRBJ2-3,TGTGCCAGCAGCTTAGGGAGCCTCACAGATACGCAGTATTTT,CASSLGSLTDTQYF
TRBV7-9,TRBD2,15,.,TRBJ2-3,TGTGCCGGCGGCTGGAACCGGGGGGGCACAGATACGCAGTATTTT,CAGGWNRGGTDTQYF
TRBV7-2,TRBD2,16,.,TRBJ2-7,TGTGCCAGCAGCACCCACCTAGCGGGTCCCACCTACGAGCAGTACTTC,CASSTHLAGPTYEQYF
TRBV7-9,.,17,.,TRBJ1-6,TGTGCCAGCAGCTTCCTCAAACCCAGGGCCTATAATTCACCCCTCCACTTT,CASSFLKPRAYNSPLHF
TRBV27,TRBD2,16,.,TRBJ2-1,TGTGCCAGCACCAGACTAGCGGGAGCACTAGGGAATGAGCAGTTCTTC,CASTRLAGALGNEQFF
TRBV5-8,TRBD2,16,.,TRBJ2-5,TGTGCCAGCACCGGATCTACAGCGGGAGTCCAAGAGACCCAGTACTTC,CASTGSTAGVQETQYF
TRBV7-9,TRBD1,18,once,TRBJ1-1,TGTGCCAGCAGCTTAGGGTGGCCCGGGACAGGGGTGGGCACTGAAGCTTTCTTT,CASSLGWPGTGVGTEAFF
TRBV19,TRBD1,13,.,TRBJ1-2,TGTGCCAGTAGTATGGGACAGTACTATGGCTACACCTTC,CASSMGQYYGYTF
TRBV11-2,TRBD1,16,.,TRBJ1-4,TGTGCCAGCAGCAGTCGACAGGGGGCCCCGAATGAAAAACTGTTTTTT,CASSSRQGAPNEKLFF
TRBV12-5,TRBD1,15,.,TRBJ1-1,TGTGCTAGTGGTTTGGCTCAGGGGGCGGACACTGAAGCTTTCTTT,CASGLAQGADTEAFF
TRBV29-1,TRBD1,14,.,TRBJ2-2,TGCAGCGCCGACCCCGGACAGGGGTCCGGGGAGCTGTTTTTT,CSADPGQGSGELFF
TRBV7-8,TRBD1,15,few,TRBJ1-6,TGTGCCAGCAGCTTAGCGGGGACAGGTATATCACCCCTCCACTTT,CASSLAGTGISPLHF
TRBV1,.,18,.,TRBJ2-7,TGCACCAGCAGCCAGGAAGGGACTAGCGGGAGGGTCAGGGACGAGCAGTACTTC,CTSSQEGTSGRVRDEQYF
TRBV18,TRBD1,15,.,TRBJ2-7,TGTGCCAGTACCACAGTACAGGGGCCCCCCTACGAGCAGTACTTC,CASTTVQGPPYEQYF
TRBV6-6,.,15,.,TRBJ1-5,TGTGCCAGCAGTTCCCCCCGGAGGTGGGGACAGCCCCAGCATTTT,CASSSPRRWGQPQHF